This entry lists 21 T cell receptor beta chains sequenced from one sample in a study of blood T cell repertoires in COVID-19. Here immunoSEQ multiplex PCR was the method, and the copy in TCRdb shows in-frame clones only, minus some. Here the sample spans about 210,000 clones, around four fifths being singletons. Sequenced: peripheral blood. Every receptor here comes from a man aged 55 to 69 with COVID-19, enrolled during active disease.

This chain joins TRBV5-1 and TRBJ2-1, with 12 bases that match TRBD2. J was trimmed by 0 bases and V by 6 bases; bases with no gene match: 1. The CDR3 runs to 15 residues. Germline CDR1 reads SGHRS; CDR2 reads YFSETQ. In DNA form, the CDR3 reads TGCGCCAGCATGACTAGCGGGAGCTCCTACAATGAGCAGTTCTTC. This encodes CASMTSGSSYNEQFF.

The chain links TRBV4-1 to TRBJ1-4; 8 positions agree with TRBD1. The germline V gene has CDR1 MGHRA and CDR2 YSYEKL. The V segment lost 1 base and the J segment 8 bases; nucleotides outside the gene matches: 6. The CDR3 spans 15 residues. For the CDR3, the DNA is TGCGCCAGCAGCCAAGTCGACAGGGGAGACGAAAAACTGTTTTTT. It encodes CASSQVDRGDEKLFF.

The V and J genes are TRBV10-2 and TRBJ1-6; TRBD1 aligns across 7 bases. V shed 2 bases and J 5 bases; nucleotides not matched to a gene: 3. The germline gives CDR1 WSHSY, CDR2 SAAADI. The CDR3 is 15 residues long. CDR3 nucleotide sequence: TGCGCCAGCAGTGAGGGGGACAGCAATAATTCACCCCTCCACTTT. It codes for CASSEGDSNNSPLHF.

The genes are TRBV11-3 and TRBJ1-1, with 9 positions matching TRBD1. The CDR3 loop spans 14 amino acids. Germline loops: CDR1 SGHNT, CDR2 YENEEA. Trimming removed 1 base from V and 10 bases from J; junction bases left unmatched: 7. The CDR3 region is CASSLGDRAGGAFF. CDR3 DNA sequence: TGTGCCAGCAGCTTAGGGGACAGGGCCGGGGGAGCTTTCTTT.

The J gene is TRBJ2-7, the V gene TRBV2; 9 positions match TRBD1. The germline V gene encodes CDR1 SNHLY and CDR2 FYNNEI. V shed 3 bases and J 6 bases; nucleotides not matched to a gene: 6. The CDR3 runs to 14 residues. CDR3 protein: CASSDGTGMGEQYF. CDR3 nucleotides: TGTGCCAGCAGTGACGGGACAGGGATGGGCGAGCAGTACTTC.

V and J are TRBV20-1 and TRBJ2-7, with D perhaps TRBD1 (7 bases). The V and J ends lost 3 bases and 1 base respectively, with 10 bases between them. The germline gives CDR1 DFQATT, CDR2 SNEGSKA (reference sequence). The CDR3 is 13 amino acids. Here the CDR3 DNA reads TGCAGTGCTAGTCCAGGGGGGTCCTACGAGCAGTACTTC. Protein product: CSASPGGSYEQYF.

The V gene is TRBV27, the J gene TRBJ1-6; possible D gene TRBD1, 6 bases. The V and J ends lost 6 bases and 4 bases respectively, with 10 bases between them. Germline V gene sequence: CDR1 MNHEY, CDR2 SMNVEV (reference sequence). The CDR3 totals 14 residues. As DNA, the CDR3 is TGTGCCAGCAGGCCGGGACAATATAATTCACCCCTCCACTTT. It codes for CASRPGQYNSPLHF.

This clone was observed a handful of times. The chain has TRBV6-2 or TRBV6-3 and TRBJ1-1, with D hard to call. CDR3 length: 12 amino acids. Trimming cost V 4 bases and J 2 bases, with 5 bases left between them. Germline CDR1 is MNHEY and CDR2 is SVGEGT. The CDR3: CASSWRNTEAFF. In nucleotides, the CDR3 is TGTGCCAGCAGTTGGAGAAACACTGAAGCTTTCTTT.

The sample holds one count of this clone. This chain uses TRBV6-2 or TRBV6-3 with TRBJ2-1; 10 bases fit TRBD1. Germline V gives CDR1 MNHEY, CDR2 SVGEGT. The CDR3 loop spans 15 amino acids. J lost 7 bases, V lost 4 bases, and 7 bases had no gene match. This CDR3 is CASSWGQGKGNEQFF. The DNA for the CDR3 is TGTGCCAGCAGTTGGGGACAGGGGAAGGGAAATGAGCAGTTCTTC.

This chain uses TRBV19 with TRBJ1-3, with 10 bases matching TRBD1. This CDR3 contains 16 residues. The ends lost 1 base at V and 8 bases at J; junction bases unmatched: 8. Germline V gene lookup returns CDR1 LNHDA and CDR2 SQIVND (reference sequence). The CDR3 DNA reads as TGTGCCAGTAGTATAGCTACCGGGACAGGGGAGGACACCATATATTTT. It translates to CASSIATGTGEDTIYF.

This clone was seen only once. The rearrangement uses TRBV5-4 and TRBJ2-1; the match to TRBD1 covers 12 bases. Germline CDR1 reads SGHNT; CDR2 reads YYREEE (reference sequence). V was pared by 6 bases and J by 8 bases, with 12 bases of the junction left unmatched. The CDR3 sequence is 16 residues long. The CDR3 region has the DNA TGTGCCAGCACCTTTGGGGGGGACAGGGGGCGATATGAGCAGTTCTTC. This encodes CASTFGGDRGRYEQFF.

The chain carries TRBV6-6 and TRBJ1-1; D may be TRBD1 (5 bases). Germline CDR1 and CDR2: MNHNY and SVGAGI (reference sequence). V dropped 5 bases and J dropped 5 bases, with 12 bases sitting between them. CDR3 length: 13 residues. The CDR3 region has the DNA TGTGCCAGCAGTCCTCAGGGAGGAACTGAAGCTTTCTTT. Translating it yields CASSPQGGTEAFF.

The V gene is TRBV5-1, the J gene TRBJ2-6, with TRBD1 matching 10 bases. Germline CDR1 is SGHRS and CDR2 is YFSETQ. The length of the CDR3 is 17 residues. Trimming took 5 bases from V and 1 from J; bases not matched to a gene: 6. DNA of the CDR3: TGCGCCAGCAGATCCGGGACAGGGGTTTCTGGGGCCAACGTCCTGACTTTC. It yields the protein CASRSGTGVSGANVLTF.

The CDR3 loop is CASSSLNSNQPQHF. CDR3 coding DNA: TGTGCCAGCAGCTCTTTAAATAGCAATCAGCCCCAGCATTTT. V gene TRBV7-8 combines with J gene TRBJ1-5; D not resolved. This CDR3 spans 14 amino acids. Germline CDR1 reads SGHVS; CDR2 reads FQNEAQ. The V gene lost 4 bases and the J gene lost 0 bases, with 7 bases spanning the gap.

The CDR3 is CASSREAGTDTQYF. The CDR3 DNA reads TGTGCCAGCAGCCGGGAGGCCGGCACAGATACGCAGTATTTT. The rearrangement joins TRBV7-9 to TRBJ2-3; TRBD2 matches 7 bases. CDR1 and CDR2 from the germline V gene are SEHNR and FQNEAQ (reference sequence). The CDR3 has 14 amino acids. J gave up 1 base and V 5 bases, and 3 bases lay outside the gene matches.

V and J are TRBV24-1 and TRBJ2-5; the D is unclear. V lost 6 bases and J lost 2, with 9 bases in between. Germline assignment: CDR1 KGHDR and CDR2 SFDVKD. The CDR3 consists of 13 residues. DNA for the CDR3: TGTGCCACCAGTTGGTCAGGACAAGAGACCCAGTACTTC. Its protein product is CATSWSGQETQYF.

The V and J genes are TRBV28 and TRBJ2-1; no reliable D call. This CDR3 region has 11 residues. The V end lost 5 bases, the J end lost 7 bases, and 6 bases lay between the germline ends. Germline V lookup: CDR1 MDHEN, CDR2 SYDVKM. CDR3 in amino acids: CASSPLNEQFF. The CDR3 DNA reads as TGTGCCAGCAGTCCCCTGAATGAGCAGTTCTTC.

The chain joins TRBV6-5 to TRBJ2-1, with D unclear. V was clipped by 6 bases and J by 6 bases, with 15 bases between them. Germline V lookup: CDR1 MNHEY, CDR2 SVGAGI. The CDR3 extends over 14 amino acids. The CDR3 here is CASRRRVAGNEQFF. CDR3 coding DNA: TGTGCCAGCAGACGGAGAGTAGCTGGCAATGAGCAGTTCTTC.

V gene TRBV27 combines with J gene TRBJ1-1; 7 nucleotides match TRBD1. In germline, CDR1 is MNHEY, CDR2 SMNVEV (reference sequence). The trim removed 4 bases at V and 0 bases at J, leaving 8 bases unmatched. The CDR3 extends over 16 amino acids. CDR3 sequence: CASSSTGRLVNTEAFF. The CDR3 nucleotides are TGTGCCAGCAGTTCGACAGGGAGGTTGGTGAACACTGAAGCTTTCTTT.

The chain links TRBV5-1 to TRBJ2-7, with D perhaps matching TRBD2 (6 bases). The CDR3 has 14 residues. Trimming took off 4 bases at V and 6 bases at J, with 17 bases between the two ends. Per germline, CDR1 SGHRS and CDR2 YFSETQ. The CDR3 protein is CASSTSEGRSEQYF. The CDR3 DNA follows: TGCGCCAGCAGCACGTCGGAGGGGAGGTCCGAGCAGTACTTC.

V gene TRBV4-1 combines with J gene TRBJ2-7, with 11 bases fitting TRBD1. With V trimmed by 2 bases and J by 6 bases, 6 bases remained unmatched. This CDR3 is 15 amino acids long. The V gene's germline CDR1 is MGHRA and CDR2 YSYEKL. The CDR3 spells CASSQWGQGVGEQYF. The CDR3 DNA reads as TGCGCCAGCAGCCAATGGGGACAGGGGGTAGGCGAGCAGTACTTC.